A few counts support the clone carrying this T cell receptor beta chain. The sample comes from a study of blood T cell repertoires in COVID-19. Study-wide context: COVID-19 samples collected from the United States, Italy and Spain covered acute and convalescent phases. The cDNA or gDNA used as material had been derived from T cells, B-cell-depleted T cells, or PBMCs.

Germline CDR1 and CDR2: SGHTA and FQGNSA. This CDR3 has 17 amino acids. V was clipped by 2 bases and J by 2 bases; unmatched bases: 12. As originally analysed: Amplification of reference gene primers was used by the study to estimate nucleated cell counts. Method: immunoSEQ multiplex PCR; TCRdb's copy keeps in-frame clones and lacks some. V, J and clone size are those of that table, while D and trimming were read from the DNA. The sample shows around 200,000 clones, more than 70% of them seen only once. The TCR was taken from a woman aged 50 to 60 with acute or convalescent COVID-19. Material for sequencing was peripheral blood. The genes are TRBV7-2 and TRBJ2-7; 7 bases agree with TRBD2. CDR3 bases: TGTGCCAGCAGCTTATCCTCGGGAGGCGGTGGGGCCTACGAGCAGTACTTC. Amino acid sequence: CASSLSSGGGGAYEQYF.